Following are 31 T cell receptor beta chains from one sample sequenced in a study of CD8 T cells in Susac syndrome. When the RNA was reverse transcribed, random hexamers were used with an input of about 0.5 to 1 ug. One entry per CDR3 protein results from TCRdb running MiXCR on the immunoSEQ multiplex PCR reads. The sample has approximately 75,000 distinct CDR3 sequences; 95% are singletons. The sequenced material came from CD8+ T cells from PBMCs. The source of these receptors is a human donor in good health.

This chain uses TRBV29-1 with TRBJ1-1; no clear D gene. This CDR3 spans 11 amino acids. Germline V gene sequence: CDR1 SQVTM, CDR2 ANQGSEA. The V and J ends lost 4 bases and 6 bases respectively, with 9 bases between them. The CDR3: CSVVRVAEAFF. CDR3 sequence (DNA): TGCAGCGTTGTGAGAGTGGCTGAAGCTTTCTTT. Looking up the rest from reference TRBV29-1 and TRBJ1-1 gives the full variable domain: SAVISQKPSRDICQRGTSLTIQCQVDSQVTMMFWYRQQPGQSLTLIATANQGSEATYESGFVIDKFPISRPNLTFSTLTVSNMSPEDSSIYLCSVVRVAEAFFGQGTRLTVV.

CDR3 protein: CASSQDPGSSYEQYF. The CDR3 region has the DNA TGCGCCAGCAGCCAAGATCCGGGCTCGTCCTACGAGCAGTACTTC. The chain uses TRBV4-1 and TRBJ2-7; D call uncertain. This CDR3 has 15 residues. Germline V gene data show CDR1 as MGHRA and CDR2 as YSYEKL. Deletions cut 0 bases from V and 1 base from J, with 10 bases between.

The J gene is TRBJ1-3, the V gene TRBV7-9; tentatively, D is TRBD1 (6 bases). From germline, CDR1 is SEHNR and CDR2 FQNEAQ (reference sequence). There are 14 residues in the CDR3. V was shortened by 1 base and J by 3 bases, with 7 bases between the two germline ends. CDR3 amino acids: CASSLVTGGNTIYF. The CDR3 region has the DNA TGTGCCAGCAGCTTAGTGACAGGTGGAAACACCATATATTTT.

The gene calls are TRBV13 and TRBJ1-6; the D is unclear. V lost 5 bases and J 11 bases, leaving 22 bases between the germline ends. CDR1 and CDR2 from the germline V gene are PRHDT and FYEKMQ (reference sequence). This CDR3 is built from 16 residues. CDR3 amino acids: CASSQLASVIGAPLHF. The CDR3 region has the DNA TGTGCCAGCAGCCAACTGGCGTCCGTGATCGGGGCACCCCTCCACTTT. Full variable domain (outside the CDR3, taken from reference TRBV13 and TRBJ1-6): AAGVIQSPRHLIKEKRETATLKCYPIPRHDTVYWYQQGPGQDPQFLISFYEKMQSDKGSIPDRFSAQQFSDYHSELNMSSLELGDSALYFCASSQLASVIGAPLHFGNGTRLTVT.

V and J are TRBV5-1 and TRBJ2-7; the D is unclear. The V and J ends lost 4 bases and 2 bases respectively, with 13 bases between them. This CDR3 has 14 amino acids. Germline assignment: CDR1 SGHRS and CDR2 YFSETQ. The CDR3 region is CASSTKFDPYEQYF. The CDR3 DNA reads TGCGCCAGCAGCACAAAGTTCGACCCCTACGAGCAGTACTTC.

This clonotype was detected once. The rearrangement uses TRBV29-1 and TRBJ1-1; D unclear. The CDR3 length is 13 residues. Germline-derived CDR1 and CDR2 are SQVTM and ANQGSEA. Trimming took off 6 bases at V and 5 bases at J, with 16 bases between the two ends. DNA of the CDR3: TGCAGCGTCTGTGATGTGTCGGGGACTGAAGCTTTCTTT. It specifies CSVCDVSGTEAFF.

The chain recombines TRBV7-6 with TRBJ2-5, with D tentatively TRBD1 or TRBD2 (5 bases each). The V end lost 1 base, the J end lost 3 bases, and 12 bases lay between the germline ends. The CDR3 contains 15 residues. The germline V gene encodes CDR1 SGHVS and CDR2 FNYEAQ. The DNA for the CDR3 is TGTGCCAGCAGCTTAGGGGACCTCGGGGAAGAGACCCAGTACTTC. Translated, it gives CASSLGDLGEETQYF.

The chain joins TRBV29-1 to TRBJ1-2; 8 positions agree with TRBD1. V trimming: 6 bases; J trimming: 0 bases; junction bases outside the gene matches: 12. This CDR3 contains 16 residues. Germline CDR1 is SQVTM and CDR2 is ANQGSEA. The DNA of the CDR3 is TGCAGCGTACCGAGCCAGACAGGGGAACCTAACTATGGCTACACCTTC. As protein: CSVPSQTGEPNYGYTF.

The rearrangement uses TRBV7-8 and TRBJ2-3; 9 bases line up with TRBD2. This CDR3 is built from 15 residues. V gave up 5 bases and J gave up 1 base; unmatched junction bases: 4. CDR1 SGHVS and CDR2 FQNEAQ come from the germline V gene. The chain's CDR3 is CASSPWTSGTDTQYF. Here the CDR3 DNA reads TGTGCCAGCAGCCCTTGGACTAGCGGCACAGATACGCAGTATTTT.

V gene TRBV6-5 combines with J gene TRBJ2-7, with 7 bases that match TRBD1. CDR1 and CDR2 (germline): MNHEY, SVGAGI. The CDR3 sequence is 16 residues long. J gave up 2 bases and V 0 bases, and 7 bases lay outside the gene matches. The CDR3 sequence: CASSYSQGSITYEQYF. In DNA form, the CDR3 reads TGTGCCAGCAGTTACTCACAGGGGTCCATCACCTACGAGCAGTACTTC.

The chain employs TRBV6-6 and TRBJ2-3; unclear D gene. The germline V gene encodes CDR1 MNHNY and CDR2 SVGAGI (reference sequence). This CDR3 region has 14 residues. V lost 1 base, J lost 1 base, and 6 bases lay in between. The CDR3 reads CASSYLEGTDTQYF. Here the CDR3 DNA reads TGTGCCAGCAGTTACTTAGAAGGCACAGATACGCAGTATTTT.

In its sample, this clonotype was seen once. The V and J genes are TRBV29-1 and TRBJ1-2, with D possibly TRBD1 on 5 matching bases. Germline CDR1 reads SQVTM; CDR2 reads ANQGSEA. The CDR3 has 12 amino acids. The V gene lost 6 bases and the J gene lost 12 bases, with 20 bases spanning the gap. The CDR3 coding sequence is TGCAGCGTCGAGACCCAGGGTTGGGGCCACACCTTC. Amino acid sequence: CSVETQGWGHTF. Based on the CDR3 plus reference TRBV29-1 and TRBJ1-2, the full variable domain is SAVISQKPSRDICQRGTSLTIQCQVDSQVTMMFWYRQQPGQSLTLIATANQGSEATYESGFVIDKFPISRPNLTFSTLTVSNMSPEDSSIYLCSVETQGWGHTFGSGTRLTVV.

This clonotype was counted a single time. The chain recombines TRBV23-1 with TRBJ2-2; D not certain. TRBV23-1 is an open reading frame, and its role is uncertain. V was shortened by 3 bases and J by 0 bases, with 8 bases between the two germline ends. This CDR3 region has 15 residues. This CDR3 is CASSQEKTNTGELFF. In DNA, the CDR3 is TGCGCCAGCAGTCAGGAAAAGACGAACACCGGGGAGCTGTTTTTT.

The gene calls are TRBV15 and TRBJ2-1; a weak D match, TRBD1 (6 bases). The V end was cut by 0 bases, the J end by 0 bases, with 9 bases between. Per the germline V gene, CDR1 is LNHNV and CDR2 is YYDKDF (reference sequence). This CDR3 has 16 amino acids. The CDR3 region is CATSREGRGSYNEQFF. The CDR3 DNA reads TGTGCCACCAGCAGAGAGGGCAGGGGCTCCTACAATGAGCAGTTCTTC. The whole variable domain, remainder taken from reference TRBV15 and TRBJ2-1, is DAMVIQNPRYQVTQFGKPVTLSCSQTLNHNVMYWYQQKSSQAPKLLFHYYDKDFNNEADTPDNFQSRRPNTSFCFLDIRSPGLGDTAMYLCATSREGRGSYNEQFFGPGTRLTVL.

The rearrangement uses TRBV4-2 and TRBJ1-1, with TRBD1 matching over 7 bases. This CDR3 comprises 16 residues. The V and J ends lost 5 bases and 1 base, in that order; junction bases with no gene match: 10. Germline V gives CDR1 LGHNA, CDR2 YNFKEQ. CDR3 nucleotide sequence: TGTGCCAGCAGCGAGCCCGAGGGGGCCAGGAACACTGAAGCTTTCTTT. Amino acids: CASSEPEGARNTEAFF.

The chain is built from TRBV6-5 and TRBJ2-5; D is perhaps TRBD1 or TRBD2 (5 bases each). V lost 2 bases, J lost 2 bases, and 12 bases lay in between. CDR1 and CDR2 (germline): MNHEY, SVGAGI. The CDR3 extends over 15 amino acids. The CDR3 DNA is TGTGCCAGCAGTTACACGGGGCTGGGGCAAGAGACCCAGTACTTC. It specifies CASSYTGLGQETQYF.

The chain links TRBV24-1 to TRBJ2-1; D gene uncertain. The ends were cut back, 0 bases at V and 8 bases at J, with 13 bases in the middle. From germline, CDR1 is KGHDR and CDR2 SFDVKD. This CDR3 contains 15 residues. The CDR3 spells CATSDLQSPLHEQFF. CDR3 coding DNA: TGTGCCACCAGTGATTTGCAGTCTCCTTTACATGAGCAGTTCTTC.

The chain couples TRBV5-1 to TRBJ2-5; 13 nucleotides line up with TRBD2. Looked up from germline, CDR1 is SGHRS and CDR2 is YFSETQ. The CDR3 length is 18 residues. The V gene end was trimmed by 4 bases and the J gene end by 0 bases; junction bases not matched to a gene: 9. The CDR3 sequence: CASSLGLAGDPYQETQYF. The CDR3, as DNA: TGCGCCAGCAGCCTCGGACTAGCGGGGGACCCGTACCAAGAGACCCAGTACTTC.

The rearrangement uses TRBV4-1 and TRBJ1-6; perhaps TRBD1 as D (6 bases). The CDR3 is 16 amino acids. Trimming cost V 0 bases and J 6 bases, with 12 bases left between them. Germline V lookup: CDR1 MGHRA, CDR2 YSYEKL. The CDR3 protein is CASSQDGGAVNSPLHF. The CDR3 DNA is TGCGCCAGCAGCCAAGATGGGGGGGCGGTTAATTCACCCCTCCACTTT.

The V and J genes are TRBV7-6 and TRBJ1-6, with 7 bases that match TRBD1. V lost 2 bases to trimming and J lost 6 bases; unmatched junction nucleotides: 4. This CDR3 has 15 amino acids. The germline V gene encodes CDR1 SGHVS and CDR2 FNYEAQ. CDR3 DNA sequence: TGTGCCAGCAGCTTAATCACAGGGGCTAATTCACCCCTCCACTTT. Encoded protein: CASSLITGANSPLHF.

V and J are TRBV12-3 or TRBV12-4 and TRBJ2-7, with D possibly TRBD1 on 7 matching bases. The CDR3 runs 16 residues. Trimming stripped 5 bases from V and 2 bases from J, with 19 bases between. In nucleotides, the CDR3 is TGTGCCAGCAGTCCTCAGGGGGGAGCTTATCCCTACGAGCAGTACTTC. Encoded protein: CASSPQGGAYPYEQYF.

V gene TRBV11-2 combines with J gene TRBJ1-1; the D is unclear. The CDR3 extends over 13 amino acids. V lost 1 base, J lost 4 bases, and 7 bases lay in between. Germline V gene lookup returns CDR1 SGHAT and CDR2 FQNNGV. The CDR3: CASSLGATTEAFF. For the CDR3, the DNA is TGTGCCAGCAGCTTAGGAGCCACCACTGAAGCTTTCTTT.

This clonotype was counted only a few times. The V gene is TRBV7-2, the J gene TRBJ2-7; 7 positions agree with TRBD2. The CDR3 runs to 15 residues. Trimming removed 3 bases from V and 4 bases from J; junction bases left unmatched: 9. CDR1 is SGHTA, CDR2 FQGNSA, per germline. CDR3 DNA: TGTGCCAGCAGCTTGATGGGCCGCGGGGGATACGAGCAGTACTTC. As protein: CASSLMGRGGYEQYF. The entire variable domain, with the rest obtained from reference TRBV7-2 and TRBJ2-7, is as follows: GAGVSQSPSNKVTEKGKDVELRCDPISGHTALYWYRQSLGQGLEFLIYFQGNSAPDKSGLPSDRFSAERTGGSVSTLTIQRTQQEDSAVYLCASSLMGRGGYEQYFGPGTRLTVT.

The gene calls are TRBV6-4 and TRBJ1-1; D is ambiguous. This CDR3 has 13 amino acids. The germline gives CDR1 MRHNA, CDR2 SNTAGT. Trimming stripped 3 bases from V and 1 base from J, with 6 bases between. CDR3 amino acids: CASSEEANTEAFF. Here the CDR3 DNA reads TGTGCCAGCAGTGAAGAGGCGAACACTGAAGCTTTCTTT.

V and J are TRBV6-5 and TRBJ1-1; D call uncertain. The CDR3 totals 14 residues. Germline V gene data show CDR1 as MNHEY and CDR2 as SVGAGI. V dropped 5 bases and J dropped 4 bases, with 14 bases sitting between them. CDR3 loop: CASSLTTRGTEAFF. The CDR3 DNA reads as TGTGCCAGCAGTCTTACCACAAGAGGCACTGAAGCTTTCTTT.

This chain joins TRBV7-8 and TRBJ2-7; 8 nucleotides agree with TRBD1. Germline CDR1 reads SGHVS; CDR2 reads FQNEAQ. The CDR3 runs 17 residues. Germline trimming cut 5 bases from V and 3 bases from J; bases unmatched to any gene: 15. The CDR3 here is CASSLGVTAGTGYEQYF. In nucleotides, the CDR3 is TGTGCCAGCAGCCTCGGGGTAACAGCCGGGACAGGCTACGAGCAGTACTTC.

This chain connects TRBV19 to TRBJ1-5; D not certain. V gave up 3 bases and J gave up 7 bases, with 10 bases separating them. The germline CDR1 and CDR2 sequences are LNHDA and SQIVND (reference sequence). The CDR3 sequence is 13 residues long. As DNA, the CDR3 is TGTGCCAGTAGTATGTCTTTGGACCAGCCCCAGCATTTT. Residues: CASSMSLDQPQHF.

The genes are TRBV5-4 and TRBJ1-1; 8 positions match TRBD1. The V segment lost 3 bases and the J segment 0 bases; nucleotides outside the gene matches: 7. The CDR3 totals 16 residues. The germline V gene encodes CDR1 SGHNT and CDR2 YYREEE (reference sequence). This chain's CDR3 is CASSSSGDRMNTEAFF. The CDR3 bases are TGTGCCAGCAGCTCGAGCGGGGACAGGATGAACACTGAAGCTTTCTTT.

J is TRBJ2-2 and V is TRBV19; D assignment may be TRBD1 or TRBD2 (6 bases each). Trimming removed 2 bases from V and 5 bases from J, with 15 bases in between. The CDR3 covers 16 residues. Germline assignment: CDR1 LNHDA and CDR2 SQIVND (reference sequence). In DNA form, the CDR3 reads TGTGCCAGTAGTATACCCGGAGGGGGGCGAACCGGGGAGCTGTTTTTT. This gives the protein CASSIPGGGRTGELFF.

This rearrangement joins TRBV7-9 to TRBJ2-1; the D gene is possibly TRBD1 (6 bases). The V gene lost 1 base and the J gene lost 0 bases, with 7 bases spanning the gap. CDR3 length equals 15 residues. CDR1 SEHNR and CDR2 FQNEAQ come from the germline V gene (reference sequence). For the CDR3, the DNA is TGTGCCAGCAGCTTAGAGGACAGCTCCTACAATGAGCAGTTCTTC. Protein sequence: CASSLEDSSYNEQFF.

This chain uses TRBV9 with TRBJ2-3; 7 nucleotides agree with TRBD1. CDR1 is SGDLS and CDR2 is YYNGEE in the germline V gene. J gave up 0 bases and V 2 bases, and 15 bases lay outside the gene matches. The CDR3 extends over 19 amino acids. CDR3 amino acids: CASSVNPSGQVISTDTQYF. CDR3 coding DNA: TGTGCCAGCAGCGTGAATCCCTCTGGACAGGTCATTAGCACAGATACGCAGTATTTT.